Listed below are T cell receptor beta chains from one sample, sequenced in a study of graft-versus-host responses after intestinal transplantation. No cognate antigen is known for these TCRs. The method was immunoSEQ multiplex PCR; TCRdb's version includes in-frame clones alone and lacks a portion of them. The data show more than 90,000 clones, with around nine tenths seen just once and about 0.25% held by the top ten. The source was unstimulated CD4+ T cells sorted from spleen or lymph node cells, collected before transplant. All receptors come from a human donor who was the organ donor for an intestinal transplant. The CDR3 runs from the conserved cysteine through the conserved F or W. D genes are given only for firm matches. Only some rows state a clone size, as once, few, many or a class for expanded clones.

j_call v_call clone_size d_call cdr3_nt cdr3_aa
TRBJ2-7 TRBV11-2 - - TGTGCCAGCAGCTTCTTACTTGGGACGTCTCCCTACGAGCAGTACTTC CASSFLLGTSPYEQYF
TRBJ2-1 TRBV27 - TRBD2 TGTGCCAGCAGTCCGGGACTAGCGGGGGTCTCCTACAATGAGCAGTTCTTC CASSPGLAGVSYNEQFF
TRBJ1-1 TRBV7-2 - - TGTGCCAGCAGCTTACTTGGGGGGCGGTCTAGGGACACTGAAGCTTTCTTT CASSLLGGRSRDTEAFF
TRBJ2-7 TRBV6-1 - - TGTGCCAGCAGTGAAGCGCTTCGGGGACCCGACTCCTACGAGCAGTACTTC CASSEALRGPDSYEQYF
TRBJ1-2 TRBV5-4 - - TGTGCCAGCAGCCGGGACAACTATGGCTACACCTTC CASSRDNYGYTF
TRBJ2-4 TRBV4-1 - - TGCGCCAGCAGCCAAGGGGGGTGGGCGAACATTCAGTACTTC CASSQGGWANIQYF
TRBJ1-3 TRBV7-8 - - TGTGCCAGCAGCTTAGGCGACGTCGAGGGAAACACCATATATTTT CASSLGDVEGNTIYF
TRBJ2-7 TRBV6-1 few TRBD1 TGTGCCAGCAGTGAAAAAGGGGGCGTCGAGCAGTACTTC CASSEKGGVEQYF
TRBJ1-1 TRBV28 - TRBD1 TGTGCCAGCAGTTCCCCCGGGACAGAGAACACTGAAGCTTTCTTT CASSSPGTENTEAFF
TRBJ2-2 TRBV7-6 - TRBD1 TGTGCCAGCAGCTTAGGAGGGTCAGGGGGTAACACCGGGGAGCTGTTTTTT CASSLGGSGGNTGELFF
TRBJ2-1 TRBV2 - TRBD2 TGTGCCAGCAGGGATCTAGCGGGAGGGATCTATGAGCAGTTCTTC CASRDLAGGIYEQFF
TRBJ2-7 TRBV6-6 - - TGTGCCAGCAGTTACATCGGGACTGAGAGGCGCGAGCAGTACTTC CASSYIGTERREQYF
TRBJ2-2 TRBV29-1 - TRBD1 TGCAGCGGTTTGACAGGGAAGGCCGGGGAGCTGTTTTTT CSGLTGKAGELFF
TRBJ2-5 TRBV7-9 - TRBD2 TGTGCCAGCAGCTACCCGACTAGCGGGGCTGTGACCCAGTACTTC CASSYPTSGAVTQYF
TRBJ2-5 TRBV6-5 - TRBD2 TGTGCCAGCAGTTACCGCGTGGGGGGGTACCAAGAGACCCAGTACTTC CASSYRVGGYQETQYF
TRBJ2-7 TRBV6-4 - TRBD1 TGTGCCAGCACCTCATGGCTCGGGACAGGGGAGGCCGAGCAGTACTTC CASTSWLGTGEAEQYF
TRBJ2-1 TRBV5-1 - TRBD2 TGCGCCAGCAGCTTCACTAGCGGGAGTGGGTATGAGCAGTTCTTC CASSFTSGSGYEQFF
TRBJ2-1 TRBV7-9 few - TGTGCCAGCAGCTTAGGAGCGGGCTCCTACAATGAGCAGTTCTTC CASSLGAGSYNEQFF
TRBJ1-1 TRBV7-9 - - TGTGCCAGCAGCCTGGTGGAAGGTGTGGGGGCTTTCTTT CASSLVEGVGAFF
TRBJ2-7 TRBV4-2 - TRBD1 TGTGCCAGCAGCCAACTTGGGACAGGCACCACCTACGAGCAGTACTTC CASSQLGTGTTYEQYF
TRBJ2-5 TRBV25-1 - TRBD2 TGTGCCAGCAGTGAGGGCGGGGCTAGCGGGGTCCGGGAGACCCAGTACTTC CASSEGGASGVRETQYF
TRBJ1-1 TRBV6-6 - - TGTGCCAGCAGTTACAATTCAGACACTGAAGCTTTCTTT CASSYNSDTEAFF
TRBJ2-3 TRBV5-7 - - TGTGCCAGCAGCTTGGGTGGCTCCACAGATACGCAGTATTTT CASSLGGSTDTQYF
TRBJ2-2 TRBV4-3 - - TGCGCCAGCAGCCCTACGGGAGATAGGTACGGGGAGCTGTTTTTT CASSPTGDRYGELFF
TRBJ2-3 TRBV7-6 - - TGTGCCAGCAGCTTAGGGCCGGGTTTATCGCAGTATTTT CASSLGPGLSQYF
TRBJ1-5 TRBV19 few - TGTGCCAGTAGTATAGTTCCCGGGACCTTTCAGCATTTT CASSIVPGTFQHF
TRBJ1-1 TRBV19 - - TGTGCCAGTAGTATGGGCAGGCGCACTGAAGCTTTCTTT CASSMGRRTEAFF
TRBJ1-1 TRBV11-2 - TRBD1 TGTGCCAGCAGCAGAATGACAGGGCTGAACACTGAAGCTTTCTTT CASSRMTGLNTEAFF
TRBJ2-7 TRBV15 - TRBD2 TGTGCCACCAGCAGAGCCTTCGGACTAGCGGGAGGAAACGAGCAGTACTTC CATSRAFGLAGGNEQYF
TRBJ1-4 TRBV28 - TRBD1 TGTGCCAGCAGTTTTGGTATGACAGGGGGTGAAAAACTGTTTTTT CASSFGMTGGEKLFF
TRBJ1-2 TRBV27 - TRBD1 TGTGCCAGCAGTCCCGACAGGGGGCTCAACTATGGCTACACCTTC CASSPDRGLNYGYTF
TRBJ2-1 TRBV27 - TRBD2 TGTGCCAGCAGTTTATCCGTAGCGGGAACCTACAATGAGCAGTTCTTC CASSLSVAGTYNEQFF
TRBJ2-7 TRBV6-4 - - TGTGCCAGCAGTGACGGGAGGTGGTCGACGCGTGGGGGGAGCTCCTACGAGCAGTACTTC CASSDGRWSTRGGSSYEQYF
TRBJ1-1 TRBV9 - - TGTGCCAGCAGCGTAGTTGAGGACACTGAAGCTTTCTTT CASSVVEDTEAFF
TRBJ1-2 TRBV23-1 - - TGCGCCAGCAGTCAATCAGGCGGCCTTGGGGCTGGCTACACCTTC CASSQSGGLGAGYTF
TRBJ2-3 TRBV6-5 - TRBD2 TGTGCCAGCAGGGCCGGGGGGGATACGCAGTATTTT CASRAGGDTQYF
TRBJ2-5 TRBV29-1 - - TGCAGCGTTGAGGAGATTCAAGAGACCCAGTACTTC CSVEEIQETQYF
TRBJ1-5 TRBV6-5 - - TGTGCCAGCAGTGAATTTTGGGATCAGCCCCAGCATTTT CASSEFWDQPQHF
TRBJ2-7 TRBV7-2 - - TGTGCCAGCAGCTTAATACAGTTGAGCTCCTACGAGCAGTACTTC CASSLIQLSSYEQYF
TRBJ1-4 TRBV30 - - TGTGCCTGGAGTTGGGGGGCTAATGAAAAACTGTTTTTT CAWSWGANEKLFF
TRBJ1-2 TRBV7-9 - TRBD1 TGTGCCAGCAGCATGGACAGGGGCTATGGCTACACCTTC CASSMDRGYGYTF
TRBJ2-5 TRBV2 - TRBD2 TGTGCCAGCAGTGACCCGGGAGGGCCAGGAGAGACCCAGTACTTC CASSDPGGPGETQYF
TRBJ1-2 TRBV6-1 - TRBD1 TGTGCCAGCGGGTTTCAGGGACAGGGGAACTATGGCTACACCTTC CASGFQGQGNYGYTF
TRBJ2-3 TRBV6-4 - TRBD2 TGTGCCAGCAGTGAGGGACTAGACTCAGATACGCAGTATTTT CASSEGLDSDTQYF
TRBJ1-2 TRBV14 - - TGTGCCAGCAGCCCTGGGGTTTATGGCTACACCTTC CASSPGVYGYTF
TRBJ1-2 TRBV11-2 - - TGTGCCAGCAGCCCCTTGGCGGCAGGCGATTATGGCTACACCTTC CASSPLAAGDYGYTF
TRBJ2-4 TRBV4-1 - TRBD2 TGCGCCAGCCGTTCAGCCAATACCAGGAACTCGAGACTAGCGGGGGAGGGAGACATTCAGTACTTC CASRSANTRNSRLAGEGDIQYF